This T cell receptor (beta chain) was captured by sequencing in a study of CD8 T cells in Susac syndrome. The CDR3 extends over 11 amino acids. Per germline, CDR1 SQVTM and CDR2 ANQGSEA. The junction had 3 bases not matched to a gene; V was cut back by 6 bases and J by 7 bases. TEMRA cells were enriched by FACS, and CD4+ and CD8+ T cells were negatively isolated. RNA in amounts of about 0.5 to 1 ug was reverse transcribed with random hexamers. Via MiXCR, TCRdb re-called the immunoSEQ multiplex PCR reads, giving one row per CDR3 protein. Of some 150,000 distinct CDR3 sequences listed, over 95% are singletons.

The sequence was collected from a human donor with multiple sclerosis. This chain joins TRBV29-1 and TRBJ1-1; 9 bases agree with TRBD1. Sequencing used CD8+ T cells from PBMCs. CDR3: CSVGGQGEAFF. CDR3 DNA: TGCAGCGTGGGGGGACAGGGTGAAGCTTTCTTT. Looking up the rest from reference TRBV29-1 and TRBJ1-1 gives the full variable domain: SAVISQKPSRDICQRGTSLTIQCQVDSQVTMMFWYRQQPGQSLTLIATANQGSEATYESGFVIDKFPISRPNLTFSTLTVSNMSPEDSSIYLCSVGGQGEAFFGQGTRLTVV.